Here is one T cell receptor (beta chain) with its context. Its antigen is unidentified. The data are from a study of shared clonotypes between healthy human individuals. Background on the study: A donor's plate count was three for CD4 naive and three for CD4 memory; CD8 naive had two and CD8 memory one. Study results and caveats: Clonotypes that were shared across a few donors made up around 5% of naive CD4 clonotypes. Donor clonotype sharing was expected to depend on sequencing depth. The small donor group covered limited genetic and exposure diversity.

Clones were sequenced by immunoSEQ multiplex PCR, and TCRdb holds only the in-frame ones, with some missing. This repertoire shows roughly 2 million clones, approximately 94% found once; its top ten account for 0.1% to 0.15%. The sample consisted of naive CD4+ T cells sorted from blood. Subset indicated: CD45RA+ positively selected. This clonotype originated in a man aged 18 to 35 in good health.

CDR3 nucleotides: TGTGCCAGCTCAGCTACAGGATACACAGATACGCAGTATTTT. It translates to CASSATGYTDTQYF. This chain links TRBV18 with TRBJ2-3; weak D call: TRBD1 (5 bases). This CDR3 is 14 amino acids long. Germline-derived CDR1 and CDR2 are KGHSH and LQKENI. Trimming left V 5 bases short and J 2 bases short, with 11 bases between.